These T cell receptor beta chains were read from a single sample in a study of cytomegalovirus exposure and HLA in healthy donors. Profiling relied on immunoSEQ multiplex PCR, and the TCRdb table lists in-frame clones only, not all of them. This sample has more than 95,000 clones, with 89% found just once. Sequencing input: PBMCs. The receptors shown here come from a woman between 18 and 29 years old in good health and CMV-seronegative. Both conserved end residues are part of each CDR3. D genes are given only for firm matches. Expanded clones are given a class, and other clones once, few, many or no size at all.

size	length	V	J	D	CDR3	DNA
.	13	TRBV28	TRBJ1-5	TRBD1	CASRQGYNQPQHF	TGTGCCAGTCGACAGGGCTACAATCAGCCCCAGCATTTT
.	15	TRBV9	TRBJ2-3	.	CASSVGGSSTDTQYF	TGTGCCAGCAGCGTGGGGGGATCTAGCACAGATACGCAGTATTTT
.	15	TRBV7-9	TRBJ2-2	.	CASSLVLGATGELFF	TGTGCCAGCAGCTTAGTTCTAGGGGCCACCGGGGAGCTGTTTTTT
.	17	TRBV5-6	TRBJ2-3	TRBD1	CASSAGPGQGLTDTQYF	TGTGCCAGCAGCGCCGGCCCGGGACAGGGCTTGACAGATACGCAGTATTTT
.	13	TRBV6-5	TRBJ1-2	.	CASGPPGSYGYTF	TGTGCCAGCGGCCCCCCGGGAAGCTATGGCTACACCTTC
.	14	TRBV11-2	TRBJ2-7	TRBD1	CASSFSTGVYEQYF	TGTGCCAGCAGCTTCTCGACAGGGGTCTACGAGCAGTACTTC
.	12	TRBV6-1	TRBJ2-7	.	CASSEGDIEQYF	TGTGCCAGCAGTGAAGGCGACATCGAGCAGTACTTC
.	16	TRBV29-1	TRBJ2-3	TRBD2	CSATVRREAQLDTQYF	TGCAGCGCCACGGTTAGGCGGGAGGCACAACTAGATACGCAGTATTTT
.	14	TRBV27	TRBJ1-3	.	CASSSLGSGNTIYF	TGTGCCAGCAGTTCCCTCGGGTCTGGAAACACCATATATTTT
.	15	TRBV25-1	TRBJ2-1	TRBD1	CASTEDRVVGNEQFF	TGTGCCAGCACCGAGGACAGGGTCGTTGGCAATGAGCAGTTCTTC
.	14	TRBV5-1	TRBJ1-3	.	CASSWEGSGNTIYF	TGCGCCAGCAGCTGGGAGGGTTCTGGAAACACCATATATTTT
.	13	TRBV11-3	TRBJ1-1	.	CASSLVRNTEAFF	TGTGCCAGCAGCTTAGTCAGGAACACTGAAGCTTTCTTT
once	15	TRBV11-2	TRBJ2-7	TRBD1	CASSLVQGVSYEQYF	TGTGCCAGCAGCTTAGTCCAGGGGGTTTCCTACGAGCAGTACTTC
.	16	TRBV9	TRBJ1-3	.	CASSVEGANSGNTIYF	TGTGCCAGCAGCGTAGAAGGGGCCAACTCTGGAAACACCATATATTTT
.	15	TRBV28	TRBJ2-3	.	CASSLASASTDTQYF	TGTGCCAGCAGTCTGGCTAGCGCGTCCACAGATACGCAGTATTTT
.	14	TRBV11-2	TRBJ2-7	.	CASSLRQSSYEQYF	TGTGCCAGCAGCTTAAGACAGTCATCCTACGAGCAGTACTTC
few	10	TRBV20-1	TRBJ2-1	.	CSAREGLQFF	TGCAGTGCTAGGGAGGGGTTGCAGTTCTTC
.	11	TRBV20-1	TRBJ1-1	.	CSASVDREAFF	TGCAGTGCTAGCGTAGACAGGGAAGCTTTCTTT
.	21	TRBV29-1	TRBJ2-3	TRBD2	CSVEPTTGIVLAGAPGDTQYF	TGCAGCGTTGAACCTACGACAGGGATTGTTCTAGCGGGAGCTCCCGGGGATACGCAGTATTTT
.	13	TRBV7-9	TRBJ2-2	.	CALKQGNTGELFF	TGTGCCTTAAAACAGGGGAACACCGGGGAGCTGTTTTTT
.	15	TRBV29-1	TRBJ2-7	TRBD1	CSATTGTVLSYEQYF	TGCAGCGCCACAACCGGGACAGTGCTATCCTACGAGCAGTACTTC
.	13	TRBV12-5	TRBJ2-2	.	CASGGFSAGELFF	TGTGCTAGTGGGGGTTTTAGCGCCGGGGAGCTGTTTTTT
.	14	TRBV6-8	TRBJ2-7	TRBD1	CASSGQGPNYEQYF	TGTGCCAGCTCCGGACAGGGCCCAAACTACGAGCAGTACTTC
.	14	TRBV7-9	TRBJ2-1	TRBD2	CASSQTSGANEQFF	TGTGCCAGCAGCCAGACTAGCGGGGCCAATGAGCAGTTCTTC
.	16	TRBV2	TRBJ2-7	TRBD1	CASMASPGGTAYEQYF	TGTGCCAGCATGGCCTCCCCAGGGGGCACCGCCTACGAGCAGTACTTC
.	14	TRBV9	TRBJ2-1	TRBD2	CASSELAGPGEQFF	TGTGCCAGCAGCGAGCTAGCGGGACCCGGGGAGCAGTTCTTC
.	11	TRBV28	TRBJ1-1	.	CASTGGTEAFF	TGTGCCAGCACCGGGGGCACTGAAGCTTTCTTT
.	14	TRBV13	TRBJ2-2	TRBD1	CASSFDTGGGELFF	TGTGCCAGCAGCTTCGACACAGGGGGCGGGGAGCTGTTTTTT
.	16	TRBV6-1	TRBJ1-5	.	CASSEWWTAGNQPQHF	TGTGCCAGCAGTGAATGGTGGACAGCCGGCAATCAGCCCCAGCATTTT
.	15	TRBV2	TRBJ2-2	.	CASSTFPGTGGELFF	TGTGCCAGCAGTACATTCCCGGGAACGGGAGGGGAGCTGTTTTTT
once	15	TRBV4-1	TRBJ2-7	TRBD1	CASSQGLTGGYEQYF	TGCGCCAGCAGCCAAGGCCTTACAGGGGGATACGAGCAGTACTTC
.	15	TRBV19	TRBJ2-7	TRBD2	CASSIGAGGPYEQYF	TGTGCCAGTAGTATCGGAGCGGGAGGGCCGTACGAGCAGTACTTC
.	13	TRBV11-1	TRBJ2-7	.	CASSAGQIYEQYF	TGTGCCAGCAGCGCGGGACAGATCTACGAGCAGTACTTC
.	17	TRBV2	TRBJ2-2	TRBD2	CASSELPAGDFTGELFF	TGTGCCAGCAGTGAACTCCCAGCGGGAGATTTTACCGGGGAGCTGTTTTTT
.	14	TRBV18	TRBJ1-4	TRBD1	CASSPGTDEEKLFF	TGTGCCAGCTCACCCGGGACAGACGAAGAAAAACTGTTTTTT
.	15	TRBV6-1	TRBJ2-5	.	CASSGWTRTGETQYF	TGTGCCAGCAGTGGTTGGACTCGAACTGGGGAGACCCAGTACTTC
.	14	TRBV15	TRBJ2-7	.	CATSRELREYEQYF	TGTGCCACCAGCAGAGAACTCCGGGAGTACGAGCAGTACTTC
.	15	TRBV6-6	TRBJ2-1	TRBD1	CASSTGQGSFNEQFF	TGTGCCAGCAGTACAGGACAGGGGTCGTTCAATGAGCAGTTCTTC
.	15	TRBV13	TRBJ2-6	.	CASSQQISGANVLTF	TGTGCCAGCAGCCAACAGATCTCTGGGGCCAACGTCCTGACTTTC
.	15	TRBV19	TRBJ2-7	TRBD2	CASSLGLAGFYEQYF	TGTGCCAGTAGCCTGGGACTAGCGGGTTTCTACGAGCAGTACTTC
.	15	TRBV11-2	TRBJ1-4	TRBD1	CASSVAGTGGEKLFF	TGTGCCAGCAGCGTAGCCGGGACAGGGGGTGAAAAACTGTTTTTT
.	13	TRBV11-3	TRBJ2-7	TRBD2	CASSSLAGYEQYF	TGTGCCAGCAGCTCACTAGCGGGATACGAGCAGTACTTC
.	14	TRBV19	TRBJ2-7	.	CASSINGQSYEQYF	TGTGCCAGTAGTATAAACGGACAGTCCTACGAGCAGTACTTC
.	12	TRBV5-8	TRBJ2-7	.	CASSLYGNEQYF	TGTGCCAGCAGCTTGTACGGGAACGAGCAGTACTTC
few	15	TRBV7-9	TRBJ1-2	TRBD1	CASSSRDRGYERYTF	TGTGCCAGCAGCTCCCGGGACAGGGGGTATGAACGCTACACCTTC
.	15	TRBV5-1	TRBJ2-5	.	CASSLATTGQETQYF	TGCGCCAGCAGCTTGGCTACGACAGGTCAAGAGACCCAGTACTTC